This record looks at one T cell receptor (beta chain) sequence and its context. Its antigen is undetermined. Here immunoSEQ multiplex PCR was the method, and the copy in TCRdb shows in-frame clones only, minus some. The sample holds around 86,000 clones, more than 85% seen once. This sample was included in a study of Tregs in tolerant kidney transplant recipients. Germline CDR1 and CDR2: MGHDK and SYGVNS. The CDR3 extends over 17 amino acids. Trimming cost V 5 bases and J 0 bases, with 20 bases left between them. The nonmyeloablative bone marrow transplants came from related graft donors, with transient mixed chimerism. Study-wide results and caveats: No direct test of biological reproducibility was done here.

Sample: CD4+ T cells from blood (PBMCs), taken 24 months after the transplant. The sequence came from a human patient who received a combined kidney and bone marrow transplant. Some T cells may trace back to the graft donor. The rearrangement links TRBV25-1 to TRBJ2-7; D possibly corresponds to TRBD2 (6 bases). CDR3: CASSPGAGTPLSYEQYF. The CDR3 nucleotides read TGTGCCAGCAGTCCGGGTGCTGGGACTCCCCTCTCCTACGAGCAGTACTTC.